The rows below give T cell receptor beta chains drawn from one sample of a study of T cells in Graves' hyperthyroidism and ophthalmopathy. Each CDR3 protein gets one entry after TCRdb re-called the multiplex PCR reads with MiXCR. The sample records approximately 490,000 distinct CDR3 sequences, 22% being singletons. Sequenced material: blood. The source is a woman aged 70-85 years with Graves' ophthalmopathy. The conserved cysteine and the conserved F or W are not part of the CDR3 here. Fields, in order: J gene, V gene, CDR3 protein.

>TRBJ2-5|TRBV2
ASKTGQQETQY
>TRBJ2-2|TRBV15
ATSGDYANTGELF
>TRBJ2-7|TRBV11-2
ASSLDAVIHEQY
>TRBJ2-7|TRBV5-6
ASSLGRGREQY
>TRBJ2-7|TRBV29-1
SVEGLHSGSSYEQY
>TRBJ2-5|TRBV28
AIHKAGLQETQY
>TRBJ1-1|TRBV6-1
ASIRTVNTEAF
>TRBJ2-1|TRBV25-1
ASSEYTSDNEQF
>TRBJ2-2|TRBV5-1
ASSPMARERGGELF
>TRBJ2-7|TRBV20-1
SAVPGQGSPYEQY
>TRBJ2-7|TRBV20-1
SAPGQGYEQY
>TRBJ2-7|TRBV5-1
ASSWSLPGTGTYEQY
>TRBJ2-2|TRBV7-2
ASSLEATPGGELF
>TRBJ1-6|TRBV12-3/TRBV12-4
ASSLAMKGDSPLH
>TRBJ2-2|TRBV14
ASSQGSGSKGELF
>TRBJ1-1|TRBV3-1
ASSHGGWEAF
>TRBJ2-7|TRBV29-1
SVDSPMGEQY
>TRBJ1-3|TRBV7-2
ASSPSWSGNTIY
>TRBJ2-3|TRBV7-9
ASSFDMGTQY
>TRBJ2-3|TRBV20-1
SPKRQTGESTDTQY
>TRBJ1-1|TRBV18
ASSTGQGSREAF
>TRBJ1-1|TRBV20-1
SASYRQVGTEAF
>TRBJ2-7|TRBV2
ASKRDYEQY
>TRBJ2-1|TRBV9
ASSVARASGYNEQF
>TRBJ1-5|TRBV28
ASSAGGRDSNQPQH
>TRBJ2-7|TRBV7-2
ASSLSEASYEQY
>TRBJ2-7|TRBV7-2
ASSIRLGEQY